This TCR beta chain was recovered during a study of cytomegalovirus exposure and HLA in healthy donors. The PCR ran on 60 Vbeta and 13 Jbeta primers. TCRdb's copy holds only in-frame clones and misses some; the assay was immunoSEQ multiplex PCR. The sample carries around 58,000 clones, 65% to 80% recorded once. Trimming took off 6 bases at V and 3 bases at J, with 13 bases between the two ends. CDR3 size: 14 residues. Germline loops: CDR1 MDHEN, CDR2 SYDVKM. The sample was PBMCs. The TCR originated in a female donor in good health and CMV-seronegative. The V call is TRBV28, the J call TRBJ2-3, with D maybe TRBD2 (6 bases). CDR3 DNA: TGTGCCAGCAGGAGGGACTCCCAGACAGATACGCAGTATTTT. Its protein product is CASRRDSQTDTQYF.